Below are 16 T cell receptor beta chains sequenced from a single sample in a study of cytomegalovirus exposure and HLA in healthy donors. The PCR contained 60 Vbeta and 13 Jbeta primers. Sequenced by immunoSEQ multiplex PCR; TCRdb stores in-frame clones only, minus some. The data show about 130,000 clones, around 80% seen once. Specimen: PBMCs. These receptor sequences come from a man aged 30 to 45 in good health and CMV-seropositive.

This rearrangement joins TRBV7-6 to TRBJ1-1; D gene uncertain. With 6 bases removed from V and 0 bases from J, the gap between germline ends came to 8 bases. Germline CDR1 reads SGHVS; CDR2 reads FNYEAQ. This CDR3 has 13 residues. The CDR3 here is CASRSEVNTEAFF. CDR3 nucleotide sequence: TGTGCCAGCAGGAGTGAGGTGAACACTGAAGCTTTCTTT.

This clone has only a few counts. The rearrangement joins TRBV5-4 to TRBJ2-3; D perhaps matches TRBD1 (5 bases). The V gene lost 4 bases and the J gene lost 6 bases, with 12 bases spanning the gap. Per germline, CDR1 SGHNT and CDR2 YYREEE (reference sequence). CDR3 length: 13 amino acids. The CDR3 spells CASSVQGADTQYF. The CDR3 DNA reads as TGTGCCAGCAGCGTGCAGGGTGCGGATACGCAGTATTTT.

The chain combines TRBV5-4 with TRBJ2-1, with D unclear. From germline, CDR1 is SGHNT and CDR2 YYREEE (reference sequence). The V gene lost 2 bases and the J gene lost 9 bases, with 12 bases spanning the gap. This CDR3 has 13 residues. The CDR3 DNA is TGTGCCAGCAGCTTTCTTTTTGAGCTTGAGCAGTTCTTC. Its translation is CASSFLFELEQFF.

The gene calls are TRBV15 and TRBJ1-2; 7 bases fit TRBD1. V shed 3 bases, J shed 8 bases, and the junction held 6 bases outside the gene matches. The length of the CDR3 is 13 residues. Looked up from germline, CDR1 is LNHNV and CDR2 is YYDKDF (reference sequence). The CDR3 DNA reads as TGTGCCACCAGCAGGCGACAGGGTGACGGCTACACCTTC. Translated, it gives CATSRRQGDGYTF.

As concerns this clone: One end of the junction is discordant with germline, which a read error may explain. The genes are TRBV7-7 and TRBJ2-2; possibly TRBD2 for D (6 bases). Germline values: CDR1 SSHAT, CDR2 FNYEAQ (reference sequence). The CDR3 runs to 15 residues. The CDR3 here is CASSPRRDGTGELFF. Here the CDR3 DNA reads TGTGCTAGCAGTCCAAGGCGGGACGGTACCGGGGAGCTGTTTTTT.

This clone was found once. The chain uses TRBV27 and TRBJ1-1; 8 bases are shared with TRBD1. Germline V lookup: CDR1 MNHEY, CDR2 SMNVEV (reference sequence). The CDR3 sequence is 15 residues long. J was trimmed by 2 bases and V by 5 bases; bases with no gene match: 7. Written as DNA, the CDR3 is TGTGCCAGCAGTCCCGGACAGGGCGGAAACACTGAAGCTTTCTTT. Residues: CASSPGQGGNTEAFF.

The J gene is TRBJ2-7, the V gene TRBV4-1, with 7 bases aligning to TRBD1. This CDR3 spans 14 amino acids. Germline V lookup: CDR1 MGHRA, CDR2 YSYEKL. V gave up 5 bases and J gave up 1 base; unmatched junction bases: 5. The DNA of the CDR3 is TGCGCCAGCAGCTCCCGACAGGGATCCTACGAGCAGTACTTC. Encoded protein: CASSSRQGSYEQYF.

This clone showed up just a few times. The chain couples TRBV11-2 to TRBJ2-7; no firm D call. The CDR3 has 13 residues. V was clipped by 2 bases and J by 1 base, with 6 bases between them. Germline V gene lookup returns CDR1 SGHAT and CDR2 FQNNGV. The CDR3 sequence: CASSLPHSYEQYF. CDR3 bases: TGTGCCAGCAGCTTACCACATTCCTACGAGCAGTACTTC.

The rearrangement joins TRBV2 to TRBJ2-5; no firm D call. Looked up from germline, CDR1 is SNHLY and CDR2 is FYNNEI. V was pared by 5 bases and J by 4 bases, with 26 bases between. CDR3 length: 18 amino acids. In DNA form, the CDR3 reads TGTGCCAGCAGTCCGCCTGTCCACCCCGTACGAGCGCTAGAGACCCAGTACTTC. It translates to CASSPPVHPVRALETQYF. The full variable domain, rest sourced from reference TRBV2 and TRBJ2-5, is EPEVTQTPSHQVTQMGQEVILRCVPISNHLYFYWYRQILGQKVEFLVSFYNNEISEKSEIFDDQFSVERPDGSNFTLKIRSTKLEDSAMYFCASSPPVHPVRALETQYFGPGTRLLVL.

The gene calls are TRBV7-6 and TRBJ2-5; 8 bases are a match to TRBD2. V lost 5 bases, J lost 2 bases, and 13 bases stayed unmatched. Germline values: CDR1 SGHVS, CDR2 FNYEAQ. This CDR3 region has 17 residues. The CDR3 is CASSRTSGEGSQETQYF. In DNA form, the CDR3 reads TGTGCCAGCAGCAGAACTAGCGGAGAGGGTTCGCAAGAGACCCAGTACTTC.

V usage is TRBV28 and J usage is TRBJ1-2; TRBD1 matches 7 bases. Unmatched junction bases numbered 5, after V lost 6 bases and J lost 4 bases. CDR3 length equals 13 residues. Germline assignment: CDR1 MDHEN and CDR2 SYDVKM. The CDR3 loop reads CASRTGILYGYTF. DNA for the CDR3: TGTGCCAGCAGGACAGGGATCCTCTATGGCTACACCTTC.

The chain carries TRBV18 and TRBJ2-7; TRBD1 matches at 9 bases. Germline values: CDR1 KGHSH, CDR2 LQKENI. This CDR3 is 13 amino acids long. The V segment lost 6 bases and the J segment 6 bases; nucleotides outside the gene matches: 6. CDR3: CASSRDRVSEQYF. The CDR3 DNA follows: TGTGCCAGCTCGCGGGACAGGGTTAGCGAGCAGTACTTC.

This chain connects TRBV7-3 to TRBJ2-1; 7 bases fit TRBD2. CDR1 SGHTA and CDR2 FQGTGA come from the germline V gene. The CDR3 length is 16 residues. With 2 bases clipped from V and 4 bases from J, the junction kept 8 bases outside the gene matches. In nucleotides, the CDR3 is TGTGCCAGCAGCTTATTGGGGCGGGAGTCGTACAATGAGCAGTTCTTC. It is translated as CASSLLGRESYNEQFF.

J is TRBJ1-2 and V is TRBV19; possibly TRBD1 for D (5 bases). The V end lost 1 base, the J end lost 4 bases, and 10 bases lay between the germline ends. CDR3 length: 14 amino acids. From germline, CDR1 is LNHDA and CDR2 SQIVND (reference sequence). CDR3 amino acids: CASSIVQGTYGYTF. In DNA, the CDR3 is TGTGCCAGTAGTATAGTGCAGGGTACCTATGGCTACACCTTC.

The DNA for the CDR3 is TGTGCCAGCAGCCAAGATTACGGAGCGAACACTGAAGCTTTCTTT. Its protein product is CASSQDYGANTEAFF. J is TRBJ1-1 and V is TRBV4-2; D not certain. The CDR3 sequence is 15 residues long. From germline, CDR1 is LGHNA and CDR2 YNFKEQ. Trimming left V 0 bases short and J 1 base short, with 9 bases between.

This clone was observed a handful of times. CDR3 protein: CASSEGGTDTQYF. DNA for the CDR3: TGTGCCAGCAGTGAGGGAGGCACAGATACGCAGTATTTT. The V and J genes are TRBV6-4 and TRBJ2-3, with D maybe TRBD2 (5 bases). The CDR3 runs to 13 residues. Per germline, CDR1 MRHNA and CDR2 SNTAGT. Between the trimmed V and J ends, which lost 3 bases and 1 base, there was a span of 5 bases.